This entry is about one TCR beta chain. Clinical history reported by participants formed the basis on which cohorts were assigned. Clones were sequenced by immunoSEQ multiplex PCR, and TCRdb holds only the in-frame ones, with some missing. This table holds fewer than 200,000 clones, 83% found once. These data come from a study of blood T cell repertoires in COVID-19. Overall study: The origin of the acute and convalescent COVID-19 samples was the United States, Italy and Spain.

This CDR3 has 15 amino acids. Germline V lookup: CDR1 SGHTA, CDR2 FQGNSA. V lost 3 bases and J lost 1, with 7 bases in between. The V gene is TRBV7-2, the J gene TRBJ2-6; a weak D match, TRBD1 (6 bases). Sequenced: PBMCs or T cells enriched from blood (not recorded which). The sequence was obtained from a woman aged 50 to 65 in a cohort exposed to, infected with or recovered from COVID-19 (not recorded which). CDR3 sequence reads: CASSFQGSGANVLTF. The CDR3 DNA sequence: TGTGCCAGCAGCTTTCAGGGGTCTGGGGCCAACGTCCTGACTTTC.